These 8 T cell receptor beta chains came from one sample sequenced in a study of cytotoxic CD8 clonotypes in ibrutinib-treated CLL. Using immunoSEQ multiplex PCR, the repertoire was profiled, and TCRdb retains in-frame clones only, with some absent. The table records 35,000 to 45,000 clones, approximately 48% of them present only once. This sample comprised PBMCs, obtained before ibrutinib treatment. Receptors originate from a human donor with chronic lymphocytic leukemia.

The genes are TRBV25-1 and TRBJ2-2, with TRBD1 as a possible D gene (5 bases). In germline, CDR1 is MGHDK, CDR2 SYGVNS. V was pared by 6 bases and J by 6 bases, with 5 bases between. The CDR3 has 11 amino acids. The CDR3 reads CASRQAGELFF. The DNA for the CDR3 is TGTGCCAGCAGACAGGCCGGGGAGCTGTTTTTT.

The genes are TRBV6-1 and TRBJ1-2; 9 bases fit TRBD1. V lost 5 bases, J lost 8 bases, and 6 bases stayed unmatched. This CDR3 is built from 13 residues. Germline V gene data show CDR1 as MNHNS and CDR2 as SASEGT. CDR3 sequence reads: CASSTGTGRGYTF. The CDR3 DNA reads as TGTGCCAGCAGTACCGGGACAGGGCGCGGCTACACCTTC.

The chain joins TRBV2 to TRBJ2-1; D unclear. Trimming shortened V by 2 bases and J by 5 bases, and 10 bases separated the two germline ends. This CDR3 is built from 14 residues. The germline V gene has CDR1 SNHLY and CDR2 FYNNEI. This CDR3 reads CASSEWYPHNEQFF. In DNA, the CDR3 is TGTGCCAGCAGTGAATGGTATCCCCACAATGAGCAGTTCTTC.

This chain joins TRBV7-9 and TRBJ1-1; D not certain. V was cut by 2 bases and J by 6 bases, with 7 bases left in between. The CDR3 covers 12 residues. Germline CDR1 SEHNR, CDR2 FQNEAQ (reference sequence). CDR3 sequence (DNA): TGTGCCAGCAGCTTATATAGGGCTGAAGCTTTCTTT. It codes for CASSLYRAEAFF. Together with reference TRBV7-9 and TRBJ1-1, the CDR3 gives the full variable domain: DTGVSQNPRHKITKRGQNVTFRCDPISEHNRLYWYRQTLGQGPEFLTYFQNEAQLEKSRLLSDRFSAERPKGSFSTLEIQRTEQGDSAMYLCASSLYRAEAFFGQGTRLTVV.

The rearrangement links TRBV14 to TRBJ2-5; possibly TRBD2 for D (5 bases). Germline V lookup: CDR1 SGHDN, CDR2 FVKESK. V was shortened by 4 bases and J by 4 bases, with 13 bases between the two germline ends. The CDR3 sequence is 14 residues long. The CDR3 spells CASSLTRARETQYF. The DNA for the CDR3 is TGTGCCAGCAGCCTTACGCGGGCCAGAGAGACCCAGTACTTC.

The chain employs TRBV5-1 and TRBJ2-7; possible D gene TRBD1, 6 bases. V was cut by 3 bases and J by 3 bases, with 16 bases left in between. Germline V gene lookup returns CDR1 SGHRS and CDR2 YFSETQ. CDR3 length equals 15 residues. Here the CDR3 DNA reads TGCGCCAGCAGCTCAAATACAGGGAGCGACTACGAGCAGTACTTC. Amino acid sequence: CASSSNTGSDYEQYF.

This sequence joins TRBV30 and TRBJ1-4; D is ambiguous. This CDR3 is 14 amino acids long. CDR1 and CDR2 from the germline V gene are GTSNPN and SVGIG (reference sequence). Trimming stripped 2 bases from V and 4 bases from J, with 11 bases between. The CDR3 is CAWSLTAFNEKLFF. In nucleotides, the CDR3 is TGTGCCTGGAGTTTAACAGCGTTTAATGAAAAACTGTTTTTT.

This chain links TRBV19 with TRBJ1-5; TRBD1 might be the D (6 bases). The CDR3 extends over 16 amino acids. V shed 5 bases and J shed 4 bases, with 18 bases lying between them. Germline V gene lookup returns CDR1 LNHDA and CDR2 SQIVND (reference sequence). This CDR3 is CASSSLQGRWNQPQHF. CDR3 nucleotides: TGTGCCAGTAGTTCACTACAGGGAAGGTGGAATCAGCCCCAGCATTTT. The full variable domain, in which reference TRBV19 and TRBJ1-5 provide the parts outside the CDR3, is DGGITQSPKYLFRKEGQNVTLSCEQNLNHDAMYWYRQDPGQGLRLIYYSQIVNDFQKGDIAEGYSVSREKKESFPLTVTSAQKNPTAFYLCASSSLQGRWNQPQHFGDGTRLSIL.